The T cell receptor (beta chain) described here comes from a study of T cell repertoires in cytomegalovirus infection. The overall study: An indication of both CMV infection and matching HLA type came from public TCR beta signatures.

Broader study findings: HLA-C-restricted CMV-specific TCR beta clonotypes prevailed in the ex vivo response.

Using its own MiXCR run on the reads, TCRdb lists one record per CDR3 protein. The sample contains around 530,000 distinct CDR3 sequences, 16% of which appear only once. This clonotype was found many times. Its cognate antigen is unknown. CDR1 SEHNR and CDR2 FQNEAQ come from the germline V gene (reference sequence). The CDR3 covers 14 residues. The junction had 6 bases not matched to a gene; V was cut back by 5 bases and J by 4 bases. The receptor was isolated from a human donor in good health (CMV status not recorded). Some clones in this sample may be carry-over from other donors' samples. This chain connects TRBV7-9 to TRBJ2-5; 8 positions match TRBD1. The material sequenced was CD8+ T cells from PBMCs. CDR3 sequence: CASSQTGARETQYF. In DNA form, the CDR3 reads TGTGCCAGCAGCCAGACAGGGGCGCGAGAGACCCAGTACTTC.